This T cell receptor (beta chain) is drawn from a study of T cells after yellow fever vaccination (dated by TCRdb to between 2018 and 2021). In terms of the full investigation: Libraries from fractions with low cell numbers were prepared with the SMART-Seq v4 Ultra Low Input RNA kit. To track T-cell clones before and after primary and booster YFV17D yellow fever vaccination, bulk TCR alpha and beta repertoires were sequenced longitudinally. Two healthy male donors made up the cohort, one aged 18 to 29 years and the other aged 30 to 40 years. Blood samples were taken at several timepoints before and after primary and secondary immunization, and bulk PBMC replicates and cell subsets were isolated. Points the paper makes about the study in general: After the booster, most clones that had expanded after primary vaccination were detected again (about 97% of CD4 and more than 85% of CD8), suggesting broad maintenance of memory. Computational filtering was required because FACS-sorted repertoires could contain abundant contaminating clonotypes from the bulk population. A small share of clonotypes occurred in both CD4 and CD8 compartments, likely arising from convergent recombination. Compared with the primary T-cell response, the secondary T-cell response was weaker but faster, peaking on day 5 rather than day 15. Only a couple of donors were included in the study, so the extent to which the findings can be generalized is limited.

The treatment or condition label of this sample denotes: live attenuated yellow fever vaccine strain. PBMCs were isolated from peripheral blood using a standard Ficoll-Paque protocol. CD4 and CD8 T-cell fractions were isolated with Dynabeads CD4 and CD8 positive selection kits. TriZol was used to extract RNA from bulk PBMCs, CD4 and CD8 fractions, and dextramer-positive and dextramer-negative fractions. There are a few counts of this clonotype. What antigen it recognizes has not been identified. Base qualities are not provided; no much larger clone lies one nucleotide away. Synthesis of TCR cDNA relied on 5'RACE template switching, a step that introduced a universal primer site along with unique molecular identifiers. Priming for cDNA synthesis came from both the TCR alpha and TCR beta constant segments. Library amplification used two PCR steps, and the second PCR step added sample barcodes and sequencing adapters. Sequencing of libraries was done on Illumina HiSeq 2500 (2x100 bp) or NovaSeq (2x150 bp). On the study's bioinformatics: MIGEC handled demultiplexing of reads and collapsing into UMI consensus sequences, while MiXCR performed V(D)J alignment. Clonotypes responding to the vaccine were identified with edgeR on replicate PBMC samples, with the criteria of FDR below 0.01 and a log2 fold change above 5 up to day 15. Each bulk clonotype was labeled CD4 or CD8 based on which sequenced repertoire, CD4 or CD8, contained the clonotype at higher abundance. TCRdb reran the public reads through fastp at Q25 and MiXCR, keeping productive beta chains. Records with the same CDR3 protein are collapsed into one entry carrying the most frequent genes and DNA. What appears here as the V and J calls and clone size reflects TCRdb's work, not the paper's. The sample contains some 110,000 distinct CDR3 sequences, approximately 8.4% of them found a single time. Roughly 25% of the sample comes from the top ten.

Relative to germline, V is 4 bases shorter and J is 0 bases shorter, with 7 bases between their ends. From cysteine to phenylalanine, the CDR3 is 14 amino acids long. Only the CDR3 DNA is retained, 42 bases long and in frame from the first base. In the germline V gene, CDR1 corresponds to SQVTM and CDR2 to ANQGSEA. The receptor was derived from a man aged 25 to 40 who received the YFV17D yellow fever vaccine. The sequence links TRBV29-1 to TRBJ2-6; the D gene identity is not certain. Source: CD8+ T cells sorted from PBMCs, taken 45 days after the yellow fever booster vaccination. The CDR3 protein: CSVARDSGANVLTF. The bases are TGCAGCGTTGCTAGGGACTCTGGGGCCAACGTCCTGACTTTC.